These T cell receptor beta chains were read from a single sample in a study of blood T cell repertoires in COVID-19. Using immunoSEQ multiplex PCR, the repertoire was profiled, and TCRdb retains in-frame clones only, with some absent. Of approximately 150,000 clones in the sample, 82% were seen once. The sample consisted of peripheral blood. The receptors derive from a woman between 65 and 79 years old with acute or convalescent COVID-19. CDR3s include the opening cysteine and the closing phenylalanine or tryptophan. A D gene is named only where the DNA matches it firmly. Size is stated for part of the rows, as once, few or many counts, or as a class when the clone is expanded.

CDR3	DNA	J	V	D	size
CASSQPQTGALPQHF	TGCGCCAGCAGCCAACCTCAGACAGGGGCTCTGCCCCAGCATTTT	TRBJ1-5	TRBV4-1	TRBD1	once
CASSLREAQPQHF	TGCGCCAGCAGCCTCAGGGAGGCACAGCCCCAGCATTTT	TRBJ1-5	TRBV4-1	-	-
CASSTRTSGRAGTDTQYF	TGTGCCAGCAGCACCCGGACTAGCGGGAGGGCCGGGACAGATACGCAGTATTTT	TRBJ2-3	TRBV11-2	TRBD2	once
CASSRTLDSMNTEAFF	TGCGCCAGCAGCCGTACGTTGGACAGCATGAACACTGAAGCTTTCTTT	TRBJ1-1	TRBV4-3	-	-
CASSQEGVLRQGSGYTF	TGTGCCAGCAGCCAAGAGGGCGTCCTAAGACAGGGCTCTGGCTACACCTTC	TRBJ1-2	TRBV4-2	TRBD1	-
CASRQGSMTEAFF	TGCGCCAGTAGACAGGGATCAATGACTGAAGCTTTCTTT	TRBJ1-1	TRBV5-1	TRBD1	once
CATSERQGRGYTF	TGTGCCACCAGTGAGCGACAGGGCCGCGGCTACACCTTC	TRBJ1-2	TRBV24-1	TRBD1	-
CASSQANRGPNSPLHF	TGTGCCAGCAGCCAAGCCAACAGGGGGCCCAATTCACCCCTCCACTTT	TRBJ1-6	TRBV3-1/TRBV3-2	TRBD1	-
CASMTRTYEQYF	TGCGCCAGCATGACTCGAACCTACGAGCAGTACTTC	TRBJ2-7	TRBV23-1	-	-
CASSLLISQPQHF	TGTGCCAGCAGCTTGCTAATAAGCCAGCCCCAGCATTTT	TRBJ1-5	TRBV7-2	-	-
CASSLTARDNYNSPLHF	TGTGCCAGCAGCTTGACTGCTCGGGACAACTATAATTCACCCCTCCACTTT	TRBJ1-6	TRBV7-3	-	-
CASSLSSVPTGELFF	TGCGCCAGCAGCTTGAGTAGCGTACCCACCGGGGAGCTGTTTTTT	TRBJ2-2	TRBV5-1	-	few
CASSGPGTGNSNQPQHF	TGTGCCAGCAGTGGCCCCGGGACAGGGAATAGCAATCAGCCCCAGCATTTT	TRBJ1-5	TRBV2	TRBD1	-
CASRRGQGVSGELFF	TGTGCCAGTAGGAGGGGACAGGGGGTGTCCGGGGAGCTGTTTTTT	TRBJ2-2	TRBV19	TRBD1	-
CASSSRPGLRNEQFF	TGTGCCAGCAGCTCTCGACCGGGACTACGGAATGAGCAGTTCTTC	TRBJ2-1	TRBV21-1	-	few
CASSLGTGGGNQPQHF	TGCGCCAGCAGCCTCGGGACAGGGGGCGGCAATCAGCCCCAGCATTTT	TRBJ1-5	TRBV5-1	TRBD1	-
CASSTGGDASGANVLTF	TGTGCCAGTAGTACTGGCGGGGATGCCTCTGGGGCCAACGTCCTGACTTTC	TRBJ2-6	TRBV19	-	-
CASSPGTSGGASSYEQYF	TGTGCCAGCAGCCCGGGGACTAGCGGGGGGGCCAGCTCCTACGAGCAGTACTTC	TRBJ2-7	TRBV4-2	TRBD2	once
CASSLVGGSEKLFF	TGTGCCAGCAGCTTAGTGGGGGGAAGTGAAAAACTGTTTTTT	TRBJ1-4	TRBV7-9	-	-